The 20 T cell receptor beta chains listed next were all sequenced from one sample in a study of blood T cell repertoires in COVID-19. Sequencing used immunoSEQ multiplex PCR; TCRdb keeps in-frame clones, though not all of them. Of approximately 75,000 clones listed, approximately 90% were seen once; the top ten hold about 7.1%. The sequenced material came from peripheral blood. Receptors originate from a human donor in a cohort sampled during active COVID-19.

The rearrangement joins TRBV9 to TRBJ2-7; 13 bases are a match to TRBD2. The germline CDR1 and CDR2 sequences are SGDLS and YYNGEE. V lost 4 bases, J lost 1 base, and 8 bases stayed unmatched. The CDR3 contains 17 residues. CDR3 loop: CASSQGLAGARSYEQYF. The CDR3, as DNA: TGTGCCAGCAGCCAAGGACTAGCGGGGGCCCGATCCTACGAGCAGTACTTC.

This rearrangement joins TRBV3-1 (or the pseudogene TRBV3-2) to TRBJ2-2; D gene unclear. Trimming shortened V by 2 bases and J by 6 bases, and 7 bases separated the two germline ends. This CDR3 has 13 residues. Germline V gene sequence: CDR1 LGHDT, CDR2 YNNKEL (reference sequence). CDR3 nucleotide sequence: TGTGCCAGCAGCCAATTTTCATCCGGGGAGCTGTTTTTT. This encodes CASSQFSSGELFF.

CDR3 sequence: CASSFRPTEAFF. CDR3 nucleotides: TGTGCCAGCAGTTTCAGGCCCACTGAAGCTTTCTTT. The V gene is TRBV12-3 or TRBV12-4, the J gene TRBJ1-1, with D unclear. CDR3 length: 12 amino acids. Trimming took 3 bases from V and 4 from J, leaving 6 bases between them.

The rearrangement joins TRBV5-1 to TRBJ2-1; 12 bases map to TRBD2. The CDR3 contains 20 residues. Losses at the gene ends were 4 bases for V and 0 bases for J; bases not matched to a gene: 14. Per germline, CDR1 SGHRS and CDR2 YFSETQ. The CDR3: CASSPEPGTSGRSSYNEQFF. The CDR3 nucleotides read TGCGCCAGCAGCCCTGAGCCCGGGACTAGCGGGCGTAGCTCCTACAATGAGCAGTTCTTC.

The chain carries TRBV7-8 and TRBJ2-5; tentatively, D is TRBD1 (5 bases). The CDR3 spans 17 residues. Per germline, CDR1 SGHVS and CDR2 FQNEAQ. Trimming shortened V by 0 bases and J by 5 bases, and 19 bases separated the two germline ends. The CDR3 here is CASSLAYQTTVGETQYF. Here the CDR3 DNA reads TGTGCCAGCAGCTTAGCCTACCAGACGACAGTCGGCGAGACCCAGTACTTC.

The V gene is TRBV28, the J gene TRBJ2-3; 12 bases are a match to TRBD2. There are 15 residues in the CDR3. The V gene end was trimmed by 7 bases and the J gene end by 4 bases; junction bases not matched to a gene: 6. Germline CDR1 reads MDHEN; CDR2 reads SYDVKM. CDR3 residues: CASTLAGGLPDTQYF. CDR3 sequence (DNA): TGTGCCAGCACCCTAGCGGGGGGGCTCCCAGATACGCAGTATTTT. Together with reference TRBV28 and TRBJ2-3, the CDR3 gives the full variable domain: DVKVTQSSRYLVKRTGEKVFLECVQDMDHENMFWYRQDPGLGLRLIYFSYDVKMKEKGDIPEGYSVSREKKERFSLILESASTNQTSMYLCASTLAGGLPDTQYFGPGTRLTVL.

V and J are TRBV4-2 and TRBJ2-7, with TRBD1 identical over 9 bases. Germline loops: CDR1 LGHNA, CDR2 YNFKEQ. CDR3 length equals 16 residues. The V and J ends lost 1 base and 4 bases, in that order; junction bases with no gene match: 8. CDR3 sequence reads: CASSQVGEQGAYEQYF. As DNA, the CDR3 is TGTGCCAGCAGCCAAGTCGGAGAACAGGGGGCTTACGAGCAGTACTTC.

This clone came up once. The chain recombines TRBV3-1 (or the pseudogene TRBV3-2) with TRBJ2-1; 8 nucleotides align to TRBD1. This CDR3 region has 15 residues. Germline CDR1 LGHDT, CDR2 YNNKEL (reference sequence). J was trimmed by 5 bases and V by 6 bases; bases with no gene match: 9. CDR3 nucleotide sequence: TGTGCCAGCAGGTCAGAGACAGGGGTCCACAATGAGCAGTTCTTC. As protein: CASRSETGVHNEQFF.

This rearrangement joins TRBV5-1 to TRBJ1-4; 7 nucleotides agree with TRBD1. Germline V gene data show CDR1 as SGHRS and CDR2 as YFSETQ. CDR3 length equals 14 residues. V lost 1 base and J lost 6; bases outside the gene matches: 3. The CDR3 nucleotides are TGCGCCAGCAGCTTGCGCAGGGGGGATGAAAAACTGTTTTTT. This codes for CASSLRRGDEKLFF.

The chain carries TRBV27 and TRBJ2-7, with 8 bases that match TRBD2. This CDR3 comprises 18 residues. The V and J ends lost 6 bases and 2 bases, in that order; junction bases with no gene match: 18. In germline, CDR1 is MNHEY, CDR2 SMNVEV (reference sequence). The CDR3 sequence: CASRPGGVSGLIPYEQYF. The CDR3 DNA sequence: TGTGCCAGCAGGCCCGGGGGGGTTAGCGGACTAATCCCCTACGAGCAGTACTTC.

This chain links TRBV5-1 with TRBJ1-3, with 7 bases that match TRBD1. CDR3 size: 16 residues. V trimming: 4 bases; J trimming: 3 bases; junction bases outside the gene matches: 10. CDR1 and CDR2 (germline): SGHRS, YFSETQ. This CDR3 is CASSPGTEPSGNTIYF. CDR3 DNA sequence: TGCGCCAGCAGCCCCGGGACAGAACCGAGTGGAAACACCATATATTTT.

This chain's CDR3 is CASRPSTGHQPQHF. In DNA, the CDR3 is TGTGCCAGCAGGCCATCGACAGGGCATCAGCCCCAGCATTTT. The chain carries TRBV27 and TRBJ1-5; TRBD1 matches at 7 bases. The junction had 7 bases not matched to a gene; V was cut back by 6 bases and J by 5 bases. The CDR3 is 14 amino acids. Germline V gene sequence: CDR1 MNHEY, CDR2 SMNVEV (reference sequence).

The chain is built from TRBV11-2 and TRBJ1-1; 7 positions match TRBD1. Germline V gene lookup returns CDR1 SGHAT and CDR2 FQNNGV. The CDR3 has 14 residues. V dropped 5 bases and J dropped 8; count of bases not matched to a gene: 11. The CDR3 nucleotides read TGTGCCAGCAGCGTCAGTGGGACAGTGCTCGAAGCTTTCTTT. Protein: CASSVSGTVLEAFF.

This chain uses TRBV7-8 with TRBJ1-2, with 9 positions matching TRBD1. Losses at the gene ends were 3 bases for V and 7 bases for J; bases not matched to a gene: 3. The CDR3 runs to 13 residues. In germline, CDR1 is SGHVS, CDR2 FQNEAQ. CDR3 residues: CASSLQTGGGYTF. CDR3 DNA: TGTGCCAGCAGCTTGCAGACAGGGGGTGGCTACACCTTC.

The chain employs TRBV6-5 and TRBJ1-2; 11 bases agree with TRBD1. Germline CDR1 is MNHEY and CDR2 is SVGAGI. The CDR3 is 14 residues long. The V gene end was trimmed by 8 bases and the J gene end by 3 bases; junction bases not matched to a gene: 5. Here the CDR3 reads CASSRTGGDYGYTF. The CDR3 region has the DNA TGTGCCAGCTCTCGGACAGGGGGCGACTATGGCTACACCTTC.

This sequence joins TRBV5-1 and TRBJ2-5; D gene ambiguous. This CDR3 is built from 15 residues. Trimming removed 0 bases from V and 4 bases from J, with 13 bases in between. Germline CDR1 and CDR2: SGHRS and YFSETQ. CDR3 DNA: TGCGCCAGCAGCTTGGAAGTTTCCTCGGGAGAGACCCAGTACTTC. Its translation is CASSLEVSSGETQYF.

The chain links TRBV19 to TRBJ2-7; TRBD1 matches 9 bases. Unmatched junction bases numbered 6, after V lost 6 bases and J lost 3 bases. The CDR3 length is 14 residues. In germline, CDR1 is LNHDA, CDR2 SQIVND (reference sequence). DNA of the CDR3: TGTGCCAGTAGGGGGACAGGGCGATTCTACGAGCAGTACTTC. Amino acid sequence: CASRGTGRFYEQYF.

V is TRBV9 and J is TRBJ2-6, with 9 bases identical to TRBD1. Germline trimming cut 3 bases from V and 0 bases from J; bases unmatched to any gene: 4. Germline CDR1 SGDLS, CDR2 YYNGEE. The CDR3 runs 17 residues. Here the CDR3 DNA reads TGTGCCAGCAGCGCCGGGACAGGGTCCTCTGGGGCCAACGTCCTGACTTTC. It encodes CASSAGTGSSGANVLTF.

The chain employs TRBV27 and TRBJ1-2; perhaps TRBD1 as D (6 bases). The germline V and J ends were trimmed by 2 bases and 5 bases, with 12 bases remaining between them. This CDR3 is built from 14 residues. The germline CDR1 and CDR2 sequences are MNHEY and SMNVEV (reference sequence). The CDR3 sequence: CASSLPGQRYGYTF. The CDR3 nucleotides read TGTGCCAGCAGTTTACCCGGACAGCGGTATGGCTACACCTTC.

The chain employs TRBV19 and TRBJ2-7, with a tentative D call TRBD1 (5 bases). V was clipped by 6 bases and J by 4 bases, with 13 bases between them. CDR3 length: 13 amino acids. The V gene's germline CDR1 is LNHDA and CDR2 SQIVND (reference sequence). The CDR3 region is CASSGAGPYEQYF. The CDR3 coding sequence is TGTGCCAGTAGCGGAGCAGGGCCATACGAGCAGTACTTC.